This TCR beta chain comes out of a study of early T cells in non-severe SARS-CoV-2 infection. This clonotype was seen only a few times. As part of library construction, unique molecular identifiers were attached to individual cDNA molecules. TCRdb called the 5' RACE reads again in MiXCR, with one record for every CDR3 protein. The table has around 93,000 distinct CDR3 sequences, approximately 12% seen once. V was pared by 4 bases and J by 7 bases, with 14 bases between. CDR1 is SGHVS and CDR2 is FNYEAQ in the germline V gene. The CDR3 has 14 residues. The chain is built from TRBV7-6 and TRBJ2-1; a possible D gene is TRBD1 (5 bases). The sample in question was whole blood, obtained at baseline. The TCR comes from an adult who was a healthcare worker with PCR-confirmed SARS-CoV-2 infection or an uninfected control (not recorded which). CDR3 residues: CASSSGILSNEQFF. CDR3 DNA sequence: TGTGCCAGCAGCTCAGGGATCCTATCTAATGAGCAGTTCTTC.